The clone carrying this TCR beta chain came up once. Its target is unknown. Trimming left V 8 bases short and J 2 bases short, with 13 bases between. Germline values: CDR1 MNHEY, CDR2 SVGAGI. The CDR3 is made up of 14 amino acids. This sample was taken from a study of cytomegalovirus exposure and HLA in healthy donors. Study results and limitations: Excluded: some indistinguishable V segments such as TRBV6-2 and TRBV6-3. The study flagged roughly 150 TCR beta chains as cytomegalovirus-associated.

60 Vbeta and 13 Jbeta primers were used in PCR. TCRdb's copy holds only in-frame clones and misses some; the assay was immunoSEQ multiplex PCR. The repertoire consists of under 200,000 clones, with around 78% occurring once and the leading ten covering approximately 1.5%. This chain links TRBV6-5 with TRBJ1-5, with D possibly being TRBD1 (6 bases). The TCR comes from a man in his forties in good health and CMV-seronegative. Sequenced sample: PBMCs. The CDR3 reads CASHQGLGNQPQHF. Written as DNA, the CDR3 is TGTGCCAGCCACCAGGGGTTAGGCAATCAGCCCCAGCATTTT.